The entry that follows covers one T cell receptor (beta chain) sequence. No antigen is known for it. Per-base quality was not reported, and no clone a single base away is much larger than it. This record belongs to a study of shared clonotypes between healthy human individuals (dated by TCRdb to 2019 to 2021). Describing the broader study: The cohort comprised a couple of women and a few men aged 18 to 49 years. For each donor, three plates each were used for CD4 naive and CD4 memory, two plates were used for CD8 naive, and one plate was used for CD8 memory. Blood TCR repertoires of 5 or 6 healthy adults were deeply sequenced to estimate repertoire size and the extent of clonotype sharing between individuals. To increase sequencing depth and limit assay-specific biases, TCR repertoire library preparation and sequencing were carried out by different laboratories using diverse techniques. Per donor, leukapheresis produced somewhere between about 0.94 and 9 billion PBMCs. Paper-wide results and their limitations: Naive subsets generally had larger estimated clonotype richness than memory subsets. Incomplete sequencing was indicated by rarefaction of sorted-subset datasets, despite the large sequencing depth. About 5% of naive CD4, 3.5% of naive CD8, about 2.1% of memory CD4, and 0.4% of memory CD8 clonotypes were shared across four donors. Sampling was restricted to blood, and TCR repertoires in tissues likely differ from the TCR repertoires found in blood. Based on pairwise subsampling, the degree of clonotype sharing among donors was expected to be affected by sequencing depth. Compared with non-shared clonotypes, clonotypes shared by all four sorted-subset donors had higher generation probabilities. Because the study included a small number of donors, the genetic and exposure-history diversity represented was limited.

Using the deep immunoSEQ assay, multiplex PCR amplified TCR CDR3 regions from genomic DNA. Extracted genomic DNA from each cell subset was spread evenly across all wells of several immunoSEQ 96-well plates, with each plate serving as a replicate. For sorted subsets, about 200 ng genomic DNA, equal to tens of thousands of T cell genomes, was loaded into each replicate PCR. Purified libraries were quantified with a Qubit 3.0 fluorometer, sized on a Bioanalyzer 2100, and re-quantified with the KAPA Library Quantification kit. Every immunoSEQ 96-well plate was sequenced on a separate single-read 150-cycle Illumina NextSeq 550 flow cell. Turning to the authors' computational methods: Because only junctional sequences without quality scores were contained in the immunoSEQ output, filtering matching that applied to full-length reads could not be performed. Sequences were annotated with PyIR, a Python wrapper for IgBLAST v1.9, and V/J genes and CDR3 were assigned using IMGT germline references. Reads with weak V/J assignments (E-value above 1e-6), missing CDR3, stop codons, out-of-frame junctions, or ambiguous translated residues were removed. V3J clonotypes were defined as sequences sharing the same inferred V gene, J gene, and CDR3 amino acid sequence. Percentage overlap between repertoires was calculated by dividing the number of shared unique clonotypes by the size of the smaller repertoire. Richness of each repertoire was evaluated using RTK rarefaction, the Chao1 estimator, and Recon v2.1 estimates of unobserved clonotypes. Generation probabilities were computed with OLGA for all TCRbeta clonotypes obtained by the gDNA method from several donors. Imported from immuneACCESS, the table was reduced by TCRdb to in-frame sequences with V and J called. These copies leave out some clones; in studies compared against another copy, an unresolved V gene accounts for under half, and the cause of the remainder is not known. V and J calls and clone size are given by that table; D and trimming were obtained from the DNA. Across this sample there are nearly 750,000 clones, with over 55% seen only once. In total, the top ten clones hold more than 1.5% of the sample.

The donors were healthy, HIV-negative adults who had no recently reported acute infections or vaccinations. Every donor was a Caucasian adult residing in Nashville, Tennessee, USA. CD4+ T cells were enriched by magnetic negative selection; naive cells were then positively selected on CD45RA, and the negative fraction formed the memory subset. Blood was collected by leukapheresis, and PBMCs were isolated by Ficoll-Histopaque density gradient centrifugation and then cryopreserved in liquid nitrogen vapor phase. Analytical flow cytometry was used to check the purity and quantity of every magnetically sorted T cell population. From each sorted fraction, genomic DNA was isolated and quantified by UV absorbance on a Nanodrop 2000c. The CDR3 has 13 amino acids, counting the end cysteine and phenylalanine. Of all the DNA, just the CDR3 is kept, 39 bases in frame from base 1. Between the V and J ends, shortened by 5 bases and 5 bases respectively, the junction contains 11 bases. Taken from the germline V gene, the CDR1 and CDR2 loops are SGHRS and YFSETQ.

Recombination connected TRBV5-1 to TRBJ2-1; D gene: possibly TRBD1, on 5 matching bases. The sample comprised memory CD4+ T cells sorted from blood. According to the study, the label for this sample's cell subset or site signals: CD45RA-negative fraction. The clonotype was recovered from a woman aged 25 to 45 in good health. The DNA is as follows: TGCGCCAGCAGAAGGACACCTAACAATGAGCAGTTCTTC. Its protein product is CASRRTPNNEQFF.